One TCR beta chain is described in this entry. The record originates from a study of cytomegalovirus exposure and HLA in healthy donors. Germline lookup yields CDR1 SGHTA and CDR2 FQGNSA. The CDR3 runs to 14 residues. The ends lost 5 bases at V and 4 bases at J; junction bases unmatched: 4. The PCR was carried out with 60 Vbeta primers and 13 Jbeta primers. This table comes from immunoSEQ multiplex PCR, and its TCRdb copy is limited to in-frame clones, with some not included. The sample includes about 110,000 clones, roughly 72% seen only once; the top ten take 3.5% to 5%. This TCR was sampled from a woman aged 40 to 50 in good health and CMV-seropositive. The chain combines TRBV7-2 with TRBJ1-4; 7 bases are shared with TRBD1. The sequenced sample was PBMCs. CDR3 in amino acids: CASSPTGINEKLFF. As DNA, the CDR3 is TGTGCCAGCAGCCCGACAGGGATTAATGAAAAACTGTTTTTT.